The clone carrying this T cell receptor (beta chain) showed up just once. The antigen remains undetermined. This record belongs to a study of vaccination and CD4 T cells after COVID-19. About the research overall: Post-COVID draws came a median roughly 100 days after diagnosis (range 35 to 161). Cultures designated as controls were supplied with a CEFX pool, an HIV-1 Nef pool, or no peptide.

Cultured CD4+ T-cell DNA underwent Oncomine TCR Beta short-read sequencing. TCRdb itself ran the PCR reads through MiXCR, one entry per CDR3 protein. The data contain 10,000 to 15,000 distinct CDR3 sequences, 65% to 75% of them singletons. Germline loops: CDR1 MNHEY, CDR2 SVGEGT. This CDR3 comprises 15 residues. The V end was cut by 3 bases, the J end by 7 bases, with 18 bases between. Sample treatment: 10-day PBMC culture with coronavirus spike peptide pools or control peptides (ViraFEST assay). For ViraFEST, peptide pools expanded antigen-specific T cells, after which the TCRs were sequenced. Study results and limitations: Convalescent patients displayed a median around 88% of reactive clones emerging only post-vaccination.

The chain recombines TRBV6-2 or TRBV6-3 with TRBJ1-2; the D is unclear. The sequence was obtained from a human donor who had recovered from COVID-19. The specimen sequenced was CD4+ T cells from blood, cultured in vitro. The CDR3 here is CASSYSDRVGFGYTF. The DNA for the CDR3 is TGTGCCAGCAGTTATAGCGACCGCGTCGGTTTTGGCTACACCTTC.